This entry lists 23 T cell receptor beta chains sequenced from one sample in a study of regulatory T cells in long-lasting Graves disease (dated by TCRdb to 2020 to 2022). Read against the paper, the sample's time point label means: newly diagnosed GD, antithyroid drugs for less than 3 months. For both TCR sequencing and RNA sequencing, RNA was extracted from PBMCs using TRIzol. Library method: multiplex PCR. The sequencer listed for this sample is Illumina HiSeq 4000. CDR3 regions were amplified by Arm-PCR with iRepertoire HTBI primers to construct TCR beta libraries. TCRdb reran the public reads through fastp at Q25 and MiXCR, keeping productive beta chains. Rows are combined by CDR3 protein, so each entry shows the most common genes and DNA. A total of 510,000 or so distinct CDR3 sequences appear in this sample, 9.5% to 15% of them only once. The ten largest clones capture almost 9% of the sample.

A further study also used this sample, focusing on T cells in Graves' hyperthyroidism and ophthalmopathy.

The sample here was peripheral blood mononuclear cells (PBMCs), taken at new diagnosis, from a patient treated with antithyroid drugs. The receptors derive from a woman aged 25-40 years with Graves disease. Donor details come from another sample of the same person, matched by shared clones.

This clonotype was seen more than once but under ten times. A read error is possible here, since a much larger clone lies one base away. This sequence joins TRBV28 and TRBJ2-2; the D gene is possibly TRBD2 (6 bases). The CDR3 totals 17 residues. V was pared by 5 bases and J by 4 bases, with 20 bases between. Germline-derived CDR1 and CDR2 are MDHEN and SYDVKM. The CDR3 nucleotides read TGTGCCAGCAGTCCCGCGACACTCGGGAGATTCACCGGGGAGCTGTTTTTT. Translated: CASSPATLGRFTGELFF. The full variable domain, its missing parts supplied by reference TRBV28 and TRBJ2-2, is DVKVTQSSRYLVKRTGEKVFLECVQDMDHENMFWYRQDPGLGLRLIYFSYDVKMKEKGDIPEGYSVSREKKERFSLILESASTNQTSMYLCASSPATLGRFTGELFFGEGSRLTVL.

This clonotype showed up many times. This rearrangement joins TRBV28 to TRBJ2-7; 8 bases are shared with TRBD1. CDR3 length: 22 residues. Losses at the gene ends were 6 bases for V and 5 bases for J; bases not matched to a gene: 33. CDR1 is MDHEN, CDR2 SYDVKM, per germline. CDR3 DNA: TGTGCCAGCAGCGACAACAGGGGGAGCCCCTTGTGGGAAGAAGCTATGGATGACGAGCAGTACTTC. Translated, it gives CASSDNRGSPLWEEAMDDEQYF.

This clonotype showed up just a few times. The V gene is TRBV20-1, the J gene TRBJ1-4; a weak D match, TRBD1 (5 bases). CDR1 and CDR2 (germline): DFQATT, SNEGSKA (reference sequence). Trimming left V 4 bases short and J 5 bases short, with 11 bases between. This CDR3 is built from 13 residues. Here the CDR3 reads CSAKPGGNEKLFF. The CDR3 DNA reads TGCAGTGCTAAGCCGGGGGGGAATGAAAAACTGTTTTTT.

This chain connects TRBV19 to TRBJ2-5; maybe TRBD2 (5 bases). The CDR3 runs 13 residues. The V gene's germline CDR1 is LNHDA and CDR2 SQIVND (reference sequence). With 5 bases removed from V and 6 bases from J, the gap between germline ends came to 13 bases. The CDR3 here is CASSERAVKTQYF. The CDR3 nucleotides read TGTGCCAGTAGTGAGAGGGCGGTGAAGACCCAGTACTTC.

This chain uses TRBV12-5 with TRBJ2-1; TRBD2 aligns across 14 bases. The CDR3 loop spans 18 amino acids. Germline CDR1 is LGHNT and CDR2 is FRNRAP. The V gene end was trimmed by 4 bases and the J gene end by 6 bases; junction bases not matched to a gene: 11. DNA for the CDR3: TGTGCTAGTGGTTCCCTCGGACTAGCGGGAGGAGGGAGCAATGAGCAGTTCTTC. This translates into CASGSLGLAGGGSNEQFF.

This clonotype was detected ten times or more. The chain is built from TRBV30 and TRBJ1-4, with D perhaps matching TRBD1 (5 bases). CDR1 and CDR2 from the germline V gene are GTSNPN and SVGIG (reference sequence). Trimming left V 1 base short and J 8 bases short, with 11 bases between. The CDR3 is 13 amino acids. The CDR3 is CAWSEGVDEKLFF. In nucleotides, the CDR3 is TGTGCCTGGAGTGAAGGGGTGGACGAAAAACTGTTTTTT.

The chain employs TRBV7-2 and TRBJ2-7, with 7 bases matching TRBD2. The CDR3 loop spans 15 amino acids. The junction had 8 bases not matched to a gene; V was cut back by 5 bases and J by 1 base. Germline values: CDR1 SGHTA, CDR2 FQGNSA. The chain's CDR3 is CASSRFGGGSYEQYF. The CDR3 nucleotides are TGTGCCAGCAGCCGATTTGGCGGGGGTTCCTACGAGCAGTACTTC.

This clonotype was detected ten times or more. The genes are TRBV11-1 and TRBJ2-7; D gene uncertain. V shed 4 bases and J shed 6 bases, with 13 bases lying between them. CDR1 is SGHAT, CDR2 FQDESV, per germline (reference sequence). This CDR3 is built from 13 residues. The CDR3: CASSSSIFLEQYF. CDR3 nucleotide sequence: TGTGCCAGCAGCTCCTCAATTTTCCTCGAGCAGTACTTC.

The sample holds many counts of this clonotype. This chain uses TRBV12-3 or TRBV12-4 with TRBJ1-2; perhaps TRBD1 as D (6 bases). This CDR3 contains 14 residues. V was shortened by 6 bases and J by 6 bases, with 17 bases between the two germline ends. CDR3 in amino acids: CASSPTGIVHGYTF. As DNA, the CDR3 is TGTGCCAGCAGCCCCACAGGGATTGTTCATGGCTACACCTTC.

This clonotype has ten or more counts. The chain is built from TRBV7-9 and TRBJ1-1, with D unresolved. Trimming removed 1 base at V and 0 bases at J, with 12 bases between. The CDR3 runs 16 residues. Germline V lookup: CDR1 SEHNR, CDR2 FQNEAQ (reference sequence). This chain's CDR3 is CASSLEVRAVNTEAFF. The CDR3 DNA follows: TGTGCCAGCAGCTTAGAGGTCCGGGCGGTGAACACTGAAGCTTTCTTT.

Many counts were recorded for this clonotype. The chain carries TRBV7-9 and TRBJ2-7, with D possibly being TRBD2 (7 bases). Per the germline V gene, CDR1 is SEHNR and CDR2 is FQNEAQ (reference sequence). CDR3 length: 15 residues. Trimming left V 2 bases short and J 3 bases short, with 14 bases between. CDR3 sequence: CASSLRGAEGYEQYF. CDR3 bases: TGTGCCAGCAGCTTACGGGGGGCGGAAGGCTACGAGCAGTACTTC.

This clonotype appeared many times. The gene calls are TRBV29-1 and TRBJ1-1; D ambiguous. This CDR3 comprises 8 residues. Per germline, CDR1 SQVTM and CDR2 ANQGSEA. Trimming took 4 bases from V and 8 from J, leaving 2 bases between them. CDR3: CSVAEAFF. As DNA, the CDR3 is TGCAGCGTTGCCGAAGCTTTCTTT.

There are many counts of this clonotype. The chain couples TRBV3-1 to TRBJ2-7, with 10 bases aligning to TRBD2. The CDR3 is made up of 17 amino acids. Trimming cost V 1 base and J 2 bases; bases outside gene matches: 8. Germline lookup yields CDR1 LGHDT and CDR2 YNNKEL (reference sequence). CDR3 amino acids: CASSQVTSGYPPYEQYF. The CDR3 nucleotides read TGTGCCAGCAGCCAAGTGACTAGCGGGTACCCACCCTACGAGCAGTACTTC.

The V gene is TRBV7-9, the J gene TRBJ2-1; 10 positions agree with TRBD2. Germline V gene data show CDR1 as SEHNR and CDR2 as FQNEAQ (reference sequence). V shed 2 bases and J 9 bases; nucleotides not matched to a gene: 7. CDR3 length: 15 residues. The CDR3 protein is CASSLSSGSFTEQFF. Here the CDR3 DNA reads TGTGCCAGCAGCTTATCTAGCGGGAGTTTCACTGAGCAGTTCTTC.

This clonotype was found a few times. A read error may be the cause here, since a much bigger clone is one base away. This chain uses TRBV7-8 with TRBJ2-1; D is tentatively TRBD1 or TRBD2 (5 bases each). Germline V gene data show CDR1 as SGHVS and CDR2 as FQNEAQ. This CDR3 region has 16 residues. V lost 5 bases, J lost 9 bases, and 23 bases lay in between. Here the CDR3 reads CASSATRELGDSEQFF. In DNA form, the CDR3 reads TGTGCCAGCAGCGCGACCCGAGAGTTGGGAGACAGTGAGCAGTTCTTC.

This chain uses TRBV18 with TRBJ2-1; 10 bases fit TRBD2. The germline CDR1 and CDR2 sequences are KGHSH and LQKENI. V shed 1 base and J 0 bases; nucleotides not matched to a gene: 9. The CDR3 contains 19 residues. The CDR3 region is CASSPQLAGPRSSYNEQFF. CDR3 nucleotides: TGTGCCAGCTCACCACAACTAGCGGGGCCAAGGAGCTCCTACAATGAGCAGTTCTTC.

In nucleotides, the CDR3 is TGTGCCAGCAGTTCTAGACTAGCGGGTGTGAACACCGGGGAGCTGTTTTTT. It encodes CASSSRLAGVNTGELFF. This chain links TRBV7-2 with TRBJ2-2, with TRBD2 identical over 10 bases. The CDR3 is 17 amino acids. Losses at the gene ends were 6 bases for V and 1 base for J; bases not matched to a gene: 8. The germline CDR1 and CDR2 sequences are SGHTA and FQGNSA.

The rearrangement uses TRBV10-3 and TRBJ2-3, with TRBD2 matching 15 bases. Germline CDR1 and CDR2: ENHRY and SYGVKD. The CDR3 is made up of 19 amino acids. Trimming cost V 6 bases and J 6 bases; bases outside gene matches: 16. DNA of the CDR3: TGTGCCATCAGAGGCGACCCGGGACTAGCGGGAGGCCGCTCGGATACGCAGTATTTT. Amino acid sequence: CAIRGDPGLAGGRSDTQYF.

This clonotype was detected ten times or more. This chain connects TRBV28 to TRBJ1-5; D is unclear. The CDR3 is 14 amino acids. Germline V gene sequence: CDR1 MDHEN, CDR2 SYDVKM. Deletions cut 2 bases from V and 10 bases from J, with 15 bases between. CDR3 loop: CASSLVRVAQPQHF. In nucleotides, the CDR3 is TGTGCCAGCAGTTTAGTGAGGGTCGCTCAACCCCAGCATTTT.

This clonotype was found many times. V usage is TRBV20-1 and J usage is TRBJ1-1; TRBD1 might be the D (5 bases). The CDR3 loop spans 15 amino acids. Germline V gene data show CDR1 as DFQATT and CDR2 as SNEGSKA (reference sequence). V gave up 6 bases and J gave up 0 bases, with 17 bases separating them. CDR3 in DNA: TGCAGTGCAAAGCCGACAGTCGACATGAACACTGAAGCTTTCTTT. Protein sequence: CSAKPTVDMNTEAFF.

In this sample, this clonotype turned up many times. The V gene is TRBV27, the J gene TRBJ2-2; the match to TRBD1 covers 10 bases. V lost 5 bases and J lost 6; bases outside the gene matches: 6. Germline assignment: CDR1 MNHEY and CDR2 SMNVEV (reference sequence). This CDR3 comprises 15 residues. CDR3 nucleotide sequence: TGTGCCAGCAGTAGACAGGGGGCGAATGCCGGGGAGCTGTTTTTT. Protein product: CASSRQGANAGELFF.

The gene calls are TRBV25-1 and TRBJ2-5; D possibly corresponds to TRBD1 (6 bases). The germline CDR1 and CDR2 sequences are MGHDK and SYGVNS. V lost 8 bases and J lost 0, with 10 bases in between. This CDR3 comprises 13 residues. In nucleotides, the CDR3 is TGTGCCAGCGCCAGACAGGACCAAGAGACCCAGTACTTC. This gives the protein CASARQDQETQYF.

This clonotype has more than one count but fewer than ten. The chain carries TRBV4-3 and TRBJ2-3; D tentatively reads TRBD1 or TRBD2 (5 bases each). The CDR3 covers 16 residues. Trimming cost V 4 bases and J 2 bases, with 16 bases left between them. CDR1 LGHNA and CDR2 YSLEER come from the germline V gene. The CDR3 DNA is TGCGCCAGCAGCCGAACCGGGACCTATATCACAGATACGCAGTATTTT. Amino acid sequence: CASSRTGTYITDTQYF.